The clone carrying this T cell receptor beta chain was recorded once. The primer mix had 60 Vbeta and 13 Jbeta primers. The table came from immunoSEQ multiplex PCR; TCRdb's copy has only in-frame clones and leaves some out. Among about 150,000 clones listed, roughly three quarters were seen once. The sample comes from a study of cytomegalovirus exposure and HLA in healthy donors. Looking at the study overall: The study's early data release held about 77 million unique TCRs from HLA-typed donors.

The sample comprised PBMCs. The sequence came from a man younger than 45 in good health and CMV-seropositive.

The CDR3 region has the DNA TGTGCCAGCATCCAGGAGGGCTCTGGAAACACCATATATTTT. Translating it yields CASIQEGSGNTIYF. The J gene is TRBJ1-3, the V gene TRBV7-9; D not resolved. Germline lookup yields CDR1 SEHNR and CDR2 FQNEAQ (reference sequence). This CDR3 spans 14 amino acids. V lost 7 bases, J lost 0 bases, and 10 bases lay in between. Variable domain in full (rest from reference TRBV7-9 and TRBJ1-3): DTGVSQNPRHKITKRGQNVTFRCDPISEHNRLYWYRQTLGQGPEFLTYFQNEAQLEKSRLLSDRFSAERPKGSFSTLEIQRTEQGDSAMYLCASIQEGSGNTIYFGEGSWLTVV.